These 16 T cell receptor beta chains share one sample of origin, sequenced in a study of graft-versus-host responses after intestinal transplantation. These receptors are not linked to any known antigen. The assay was immunoSEQ multiplex PCR, and TCRdb's table has in-frame clones only and misses some. Here the sample spans about 50,000 clones, 80% to 95% being singletons. The sample consisted of unstimulated CD4+ T cells sorted from spleen or lymph node cells, taken before transplant. The receptors originated from a human donor who was the organ donor for an intestinal transplant.

The genes are TRBV6-4 and TRBJ2-1; D unresolved. Germline V gene data show CDR1 as MRHNA and CDR2 as SNTAGT. The V end lost 4 bases, the J end lost 8 bases, and 3 bases lay between the germline ends. This CDR3 is built from 10 residues. This chain's CDR3 is CASSVDEQFF. The CDR3 DNA is TGTGCCAGCAGTGTAGATGAGCAGTTCTTC.

V gene TRBV5-1 combines with J gene TRBJ2-3; possible D gene TRBD1, 6 bases. This CDR3 has 16 residues. Trimming left V 2 bases short and J 2 bases short, with 15 bases between. CDR1 is SGHRS, CDR2 YFSETQ, per germline. This CDR3 reads CASSFGVGAFTDTQYF. CDR3 bases: TGCGCCAGCAGCTTCGGCGTGGGGGCCTTCACAGATACGCAGTATTTT.

V is TRBV5-5 and J is TRBJ2-5; 8 bases are shared with TRBD2. This CDR3 is 14 amino acids long. Per germline, CDR1 SGHKS and CDR2 YYEKEE (reference sequence). The J segment lost 5 bases and the V segment lost 4 bases, leaving 7 bases of the junction unmatched. DNA of the CDR3: TGTGCCAGCAGCATGGCCGGACTAGCTGAGACCCAGTACTTC. Its protein product is CASSMAGLAETQYF.

Points on this clone: One junction end does not reproduce the germline sequence, and a read error may be involved. The chain joins TRBV7-7 to TRBJ2-7; possible D gene TRBD2, 5 bases. Looked up from germline, CDR1 is SSHAT and CDR2 is FNYEAQ (reference sequence). CDR3 length: 16 residues. CDR3 protein: CASSLALLAHYYEQYF. The CDR3, as DNA: TGTGCTAGCAGCTTAGCGCTGTTAGCGCACTACTACGAGCAGTACTTC.

Remarks on this clone: A junction end diverges from the germline sequence, so it may reflect a read error. The chain is built from TRBV27 and TRBJ2-2, with 7 bases that match TRBD2. Germline V CDR1 and CDR2: MNHEY, SMNVEV (reference sequence). The CDR3 totals 17 residues. CDR3: CASSSPELAENTGELFF. Written as DNA, the CDR3 is TGTGCAAGCAGTTCTCCTGAGCTAGCGGAGAACACCGGGGAGCTGTTTTTT.

This clone was detected once. V and J are TRBV28 and TRBJ2-6, with D unclear. CDR1 MDHEN and CDR2 SYDVKM come from the germline V gene. The CDR3 totals 16 residues. V was clipped by 3 bases and J by 0 bases, with 9 bases between them. The CDR3 coding sequence is TGTGCCAGCAGTTTCCGAATTTACTCTGGGGCCAACGTCCTGACTTTC. Residues: CASSFRIYSGANVLTF.

The chain recombines TRBV21-1 with TRBJ2-2. TRBV21-1 constitutes a pseudogene. The CDR3 contains 17 residues. CDR3 loop: CASSKANRQMNTGELFF. CDR3 in DNA: TGTGCCAGCAGCAAAGCTAATAGGCAGATGAACACCGGGGAGCTGTTTTTT.

The V and J genes are TRBV4-2 and TRBJ1-1; possible D gene TRBD1, 6 bases. CDR3 length: 13 amino acids. Trimming left V 0 bases short and J 4 bases short, with 6 bases between. The germline V gene encodes CDR1 LGHNA and CDR2 YNFKEQ. This CDR3 reads CASSQDRGTEAFF. The CDR3 coding sequence is TGTGCCAGCAGCCAAGACAGGGGCACTGAAGCTTTCTTT.

This clone was picked up one time. The chain is built from TRBV7-3 and TRBJ2-1; a possible D gene is TRBD2 (5 bases). Trimming left V 0 bases short and J 8 bases short, with 14 bases between. The germline V gene encodes CDR1 SGHTA and CDR2 FQGTGA. The CDR3 runs 15 residues. CDR3: CASSLTPMDWDEQFF. CDR3 nucleotides: TGTGCCAGCAGCTTAACCCCCATGGACTGGGATGAGCAGTTCTTC.

This clone was observed a single time. The V gene is TRBV7-8, the J gene TRBJ2-2; TRBD2 might be the D (6 bases). Trimming pared 5 bases from V and 5 bases from J, leaving 21 bases between. The CDR3 has 17 amino acids. Germline V CDR1 and CDR2: SGHVS, FQNEAQ. The CDR3 nucleotides are TGTGCCAGCAGCGCCAAAAGGGCGGGACGGAGGACCGGGGAGCTGTTTTTT. Translating it yields CASSAKRAGRRTGELFF. Supplemented by reference TRBV7-8 and TRBJ2-2, the full variable domain reads GAGVSQSPRYKVAKRGQDVALRCDPISGHVSLFWYQQALGQGPEFLTYFQNEAQLDKSGLPSDRFFAERPEGSVSTLKIQRTQQEDSAVYLCASSAKRAGRRTGELFFGEGSRLTVL.

Only one count was recorded for this clone. The CDR3 spells CASSLPHDRVSFYGYTF. CDR3 DNA: TGTGCCAGCAGTCTCCCCCATGACCGGGTTTCGTTCTATGGCTACACCTTC. The J gene is TRBJ1-2, the V gene TRBV28; no reliable D call. This CDR3 contains 17 residues. The V and J ends lost 5 bases and 4 bases respectively, with 23 bases between them. Per germline, CDR1 MDHEN and CDR2 SYDVKM.

This rearrangement joins TRBV6-5 to TRBJ2-7, with D possibly being TRBD2 (5 bases). In germline, CDR1 is MNHEY, CDR2 SVGAGI. The germline V and J ends were trimmed by 0 bases and 9 bases, with 21 bases remaining between them. The CDR3 is made up of 16 amino acids. This chain's CDR3 is CASSYSIVRGMASQYF. CDR3 coding DNA: TGTGCCAGCAGTTACTCGATCGTCCGGGGAATGGCTTCGCAGTACTTC.

CDR3 DNA: TGTGCCAGTAACACGGGACAGGGGCTCAATAGCAATCAGCCCCAGCATTTT. Protein product: CASNTGQGLNSNQPQHF. The chain recombines TRBV28 with TRBJ1-5; 10 bases match TRBD1. V lost 9 bases, J lost 0 bases, and 11 bases stayed unmatched. Germline V gene sequence: CDR1 MDHEN, CDR2 SYDVKM. The CDR3 spans 17 residues.

The genes are TRBV14 and TRBJ2-1, with unresolved D. Per the germline V gene, CDR1 is SGHDN and CDR2 is FVKESK. The CDR3 has 12 residues. V was trimmed by 0 bases and J by 8 bases, leaving 5 bases between them. For the CDR3, the DNA is TGTGCCAGCAGCCAAGATGGGGATGAGCAGTTCTTC. Protein: CASSQDGDEQFF.

The gene calls are TRBV4-3 and TRBJ2-1; a possible D gene is TRBD2 (6 bases). Germline-derived CDR1 and CDR2 are LGHNA and YSLEER. Between the trimmed V and J ends, which lost 1 base and 4 bases, there was a span of 8 bases. The CDR3 is made up of 14 amino acids. CDR3 loop: CASSQAGVYNEQFF. CDR3 sequence (DNA): TGCGCCAGCAGCCAAGCGGGAGTTTACAATGAGCAGTTCTTC.

The genes are TRBV2 and TRBJ2-1; 9 positions agree with TRBD1. This CDR3 comprises 13 residues. The germline V gene encodes CDR1 SNHLY and CDR2 FYNNEI. The V gene end was trimmed by 7 bases and the J gene end by 6 bases; junction bases not matched to a gene: 4. The CDR3 bases are TGTGCCAGCACCCGGGACAGGGTCAATGAGCAGTTCTTC. Translated, it gives CASTRDRVNEQFF.